The T cell receptor (beta chain) described here comes from a study of shared clonotypes between healthy human individuals. The V segment lost 6 bases and the J segment 4 bases; nucleotides outside the gene matches: 3. The CDR3 runs 13 residues. The germline CDR1 and CDR2 sequences are SGHTA and FQGNSA. As to this clone: The antigen is not known. Other DNA sequences in this sample translate to the same CDR3.

The replicate PCRs on unsorted PBMC were given about 300 ng DNA, which is 27,000 or so T cell genomes. Scientists sequenced DNA from unsorted PBMC on ten immunoSEQ deep assay plates. Some clones are missing from TCRdb's copy, which holds only in-frame ones; the method was immunoSEQ multiplex PCR. Here the sample spans approximately 500,000 clones, around 73% being singletons. Every donor, a Caucasian adult, lived in Nashville, Tennessee. Notes on the study in general: Sample collection involved blood only; tissue repertoires are likely different.

The sequencing sample was made of PBMCs. This chain joins TRBV7-2 and TRBJ2-1; 7 bases line up with TRBD1. The clonotype originates from a woman between 40 and 55 years old in good health. Some clones in this sample may be carry-over from other donors' samples. CDR3 nucleotide sequence: TGTGCCAGCAGGTTGACAGGGTACAATGAGCAGTTCTTC. Translated, it gives CASRLTGYNEQFF.